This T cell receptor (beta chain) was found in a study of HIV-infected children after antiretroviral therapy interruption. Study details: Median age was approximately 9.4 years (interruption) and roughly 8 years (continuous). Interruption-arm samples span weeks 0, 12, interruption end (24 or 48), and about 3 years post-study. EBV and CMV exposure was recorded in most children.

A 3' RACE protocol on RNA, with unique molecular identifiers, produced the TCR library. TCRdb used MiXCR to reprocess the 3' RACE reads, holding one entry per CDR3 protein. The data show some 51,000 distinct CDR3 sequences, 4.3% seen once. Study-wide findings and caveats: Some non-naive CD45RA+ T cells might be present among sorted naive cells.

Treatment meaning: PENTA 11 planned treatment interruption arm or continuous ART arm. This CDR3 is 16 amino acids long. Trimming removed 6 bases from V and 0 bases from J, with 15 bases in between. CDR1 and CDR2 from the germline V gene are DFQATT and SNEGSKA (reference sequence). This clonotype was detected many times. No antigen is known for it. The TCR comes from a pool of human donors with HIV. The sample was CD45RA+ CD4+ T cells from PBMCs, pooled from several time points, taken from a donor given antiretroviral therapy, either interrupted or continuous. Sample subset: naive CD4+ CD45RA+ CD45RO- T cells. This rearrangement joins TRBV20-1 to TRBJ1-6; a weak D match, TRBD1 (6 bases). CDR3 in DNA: TGCAGTGCCACGACGGGGGCTGACTCCTATAATTCACCCCTCCACTTT. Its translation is CSATTGADSYNSPLHF.